Below are 32 T cell receptor beta chains sequenced from a single sample in a study of blood T cell repertoires in COVID-19. The method was immunoSEQ multiplex PCR; TCRdb's version includes in-frame clones alone and lacks a portion of them. This table holds 300,000 to 400,000 clones, less than 90% found once. Sequencing input: PBMCs or T cells enriched from blood (not recorded which). The receptors were gathered from a woman in her 30s who had recovered from COVID-19.

The chain links TRBV5-8 to TRBJ1-5; maybe TRBD1 (6 bases). CDR3 size: 13 residues. V lost 4 bases to trimming and J lost 5 bases, with 10 bases between them. From germline, CDR1 is SGHTS and CDR2 YDEGEE. The chain's CDR3 is CASSIRGYQPQHF. CDR3 nucleotides: TGTGCCAGCAGCATTAGGGGGTATCAGCCCCAGCATTTT.

J is TRBJ2-5 and V is TRBV5-4; D may be TRBD2 (7 bases). The CDR3 is 15 amino acids. The germline V and J ends were trimmed by 1 base and 1 base, with 11 bases remaining between them. Germline V gives CDR1 SGHNT, CDR2 YYREEE (reference sequence). CDR3 loop: CASSLRAGAQETQYF. For the CDR3, the DNA is TGTGCCAGCAGCTTGCGCGCGGGGGCCCAAGAGACCCAGTACTTC.

The rearrangement uses TRBV6-6 and TRBJ2-6; 8 nucleotides line up with TRBD1. CDR3 length: 17 residues. Trimming cost V 5 bases and J 0 bases; bases outside gene matches: 6. Germline CDR1 reads MNHNY; CDR2 reads SVGAGI (reference sequence). This CDR3 is CASSPGQVFSGANVLTF. In DNA, the CDR3 is TGTGCCAGCAGTCCGGGACAGGTTTTCTCTGGGGCCAACGTCCTGACTTTC.

The V call is TRBV5-4, the J call TRBJ1-2; the D is unclear. This CDR3 is built from 14 residues. Trimming took 6 bases from V and 6 from J, leaving 18 bases between them. From germline, CDR1 is SGHNT and CDR2 YYREEE (reference sequence). The CDR3: CASTRKGVNDGYTF. CDR3 DNA sequence: TGTGCCAGCACCCGGAAGGGAGTAAACGATGGCTACACCTTC. Combining the CDR3 with reference TRBV5-4 and TRBJ1-2 gives the whole variable domain ETGVTQSPTHLIKTRGQQVTLRCSSQSGHNTVSWYQQALGQGPQFIFQYYREEENGRGNFPPRFSGLQFPNYSSELNVNALELDDSALYLCASTRKGVNDGYTFGSGTRLTVV.

The chain combines TRBV5-4 with TRBJ2-7; perhaps TRBD1 as D (6 bases). Germline V gene sequence: CDR1 SGHNT, CDR2 YYREEE (reference sequence). Trimming pared 4 bases from V and 2 bases from J, leaving 19 bases between. CDR3 length: 16 amino acids. CDR3 loop: CASSPGTRTAAYEQYF. In nucleotides, the CDR3 is TGTGCCAGCAGCCCCGGAACCCGGACAGCCGCCTACGAGCAGTACTTC.

The chain combines TRBV5-4 with TRBJ1-2; 7 positions match TRBD1. V shed 3 bases and J 1 base; nucleotides not matched to a gene: 12. Germline CDR1 SGHNT, CDR2 YYREEE (reference sequence). The CDR3 loop spans 17 amino acids. CDR3 amino acids: CASSSGGQPTSNYGYTF. For the CDR3, the DNA is TGTGCCAGCAGCTCCGGGGGACAGCCCACGAGTAACTATGGCTACACCTTC. Together with reference TRBV5-4 and TRBJ1-2, the CDR3 gives the full variable domain: ETGVTQSPTHLIKTRGQQVTLRCSSQSGHNTVSWYQQALGQGPQFIFQYYREEENGRGNFPPRFSGLQFPNYSSELNVNALELDDSALYLCASSSGGQPTSNYGYTFGSGTRLTVV.

J is TRBJ2-7 and V is TRBV28, with TRBD2 as a possible D gene (6 bases). V was shortened by 5 bases and J by 6 bases, with 17 bases between the two germline ends. The V gene's germline CDR1 is MDHEN and CDR2 SYDVKM. The CDR3 length is 14 residues. CDR3 amino acids: CASSPGKGLGEQYF. CDR3 nucleotides: TGTGCCAGCAGTCCCGGGAAGGGACTTGGCGAGCAGTACTTC.

The rearrangement uses TRBV7-8 and TRBJ2-7; 9 positions match TRBD1. Germline CDR1 reads SGHVS; CDR2 reads FQNEAQ. Losses at the gene ends were 2 bases for V and 6 bases for J; bases not matched to a gene: 8. This CDR3 region has 15 residues. The CDR3 DNA follows: TGTGCCAGCAGCTTAAGGGACAGGGTCTGGGGCGAGCAGTACTTC. It yields the protein CASSLRDRVWGEQYF.

The chain carries TRBV7-6 and TRBJ2-3; a weak D match, TRBD1 (6 bases). CDR3 length: 15 residues. Trimming pared 1 base from V and 4 bases from J, leaving 12 bases between. CDR1 and CDR2 (germline): SGHVS, FNYEAQ. The CDR3 DNA sequence: TGTGCCAGCAGCTTAGTCCGAGGGGGAGCAGATACGCAGTATTTT. Protein: CASSLVRGGADTQYF. The variable domain in full, completed from reference TRBV7-6 and TRBJ2-3, reads GAGVSQSPRYKVTKRGQDVALRCDPISGHVSLYWYRQALGQGPEFLTYFNYEAQQDKSGLPNDRFSAERPEGSISTLTIQRTEQRDSAMYRCASSLVRGGADTQYFGPGTRLTVL.

The chain combines TRBV15 with TRBJ2-2; D is perhaps TRBD1 (6 bases). V lost 3 bases and J lost 3, with 8 bases in between. CDR3 length: 14 amino acids. The germline V gene has CDR1 LNHNV and CDR2 YYDKDF (reference sequence). DNA of the CDR3: TGTGCCACCAGCAGGGGACAAGACACCGGGGAGCTGTTTTTT. This sequence encodes CATSRGQDTGELFF.

The J gene is TRBJ1-1, the V gene TRBV5-1; 8 bases agree with TRBD1. There are 14 residues in the CDR3. Per the germline V gene, CDR1 is SGHRS and CDR2 is YFSETQ. V was clipped by 4 bases and J by 4 bases; unmatched bases: 6. CDR3: CASSRGQGVTEAFF. CDR3 coding DNA: TGCGCCAGCAGCAGAGGACAGGGCGTCACTGAAGCTTTCTTT.

The chain is built from TRBV28 and TRBJ1-6, with TRBD1 as a possible D gene (6 bases). The CDR3 length is 13 residues. The V gene's germline CDR1 is MDHEN and CDR2 SYDVKM. The V end lost 5 bases, the J end lost 6 bases, and 8 bases lay between the germline ends. CDR3 sequence: CASSLDSNSPLHF. CDR3 coding DNA: TGTGCCAGCAGTCTGGACAGTAATTCACCCCTCCACTTT.

V and J are TRBV7-9 and TRBJ1-1; 8 bases line up with TRBD1. The V segment lost 5 bases and the J segment 1 base; nucleotides outside the gene matches: 9. Looked up from germline, CDR1 is SEHNR and CDR2 is FQNEAQ (reference sequence). The CDR3 consists of 16 residues. This chain's CDR3 is CASSASSRGPNTEAFF. The DNA of the CDR3 is TGTGCCAGCAGCGCCTCCTCCAGGGGGCCGAACACTGAAGCTTTCTTT.

J is TRBJ2-5 and V is TRBV15; 8 bases map to TRBD1. Per germline, CDR1 LNHNV and CDR2 YYDKDF (reference sequence). The V gene end was trimmed by 5 bases and the J gene end by 3 bases; junction bases not matched to a gene: 5. The CDR3 has 14 amino acids. CDR3 sequence (DNA): TGTGCCACCAGCCCTGGGACAGGCGAAGAGACCCAGTACTTC. This encodes CATSPGTGEETQYF. Full variable domain (remainder filled in from reference TRBV15 and TRBJ2-5): DAMVIQNPRYQVTQFGKPVTLSCSQTLNHNVMYWYQQKSSQAPKLLFHYYDKDFNNEADTPDNFQSRRPNTSFCFLDIRSPGLGDTAMYLCATSPGTGEETQYFGPGTRLLVL.

This chain links TRBV4-3 with TRBJ2-2, with TRBD2 matching over 9 bases. Per the germline V gene, CDR1 is LGHNA and CDR2 is YSLEER. The V gene end was trimmed by 3 bases and the J gene end by 1 base; junction bases not matched to a gene: 3. The CDR3 consists of 16 residues. As DNA, the CDR3 is TGCGCCAGCAGCCAGGGTAGCGGGAGGAACACCGGGGAGCTGTTTTTT. It translates to CASSQGSGRNTGELFF.

In its sample, this clone was seen once. The chain combines TRBV11-2 with TRBJ2-3; TRBD2 is a possible D gene (5 bases). Trimming shortened V by 1 base and J by 2 bases, and 10 bases separated the two germline ends. This CDR3 has 15 residues. Germline CDR1 and CDR2: SGHAT and FQNNGV. The DNA of the CDR3 is TGTGCCAGCAGCTTAGTCGGGATATCCACAGATACGCAGTATTTT. Protein: CASSLVGISTDTQYF. The whole variable domain, filled in from reference TRBV11-2 and TRBJ2-3, reads EAGVAQSPRYKIIEKRQSVAFWCNPISGHATLYWYQQILGQGPKLLIQFQNNGVVDDSQLPKDRFSAERLKGVDSTLKIQPAKLEDSAVYLCASSLVGISTDTQYFGPGTRLTVL.

This chain links TRBV30 with TRBJ2-1; 7 bases line up with TRBD2. Germline CDR1 reads GTSNPN; CDR2 reads SVGIG (reference sequence). The CDR3 totals 13 residues. J gave up 5 bases and V 7 bases, and 8 bases lay outside the gene matches. The CDR3 sequence is CASTGLADNEQFF. CDR3 coding DNA: TGTGCCTCTACCGGGCTAGCGGACAATGAGCAGTTCTTC. Together with reference TRBV30 and TRBJ2-1, the CDR3 gives the full variable domain: SQTIHQWPATLVQPVGSPLSLECTVEGTSNPNLYWYRQAAGRGLQLLFYSVGIGQISSEVPQNLSASRPQDRQFILSSKKLLLSDSGFYLCASTGLADNEQFFGPGTRLTVL.

As DNA, the CDR3 is TGTGCCAGCAGCTTAGTAGGGGGCCCCGTAGAGACCCAGTACTTC. Its protein is CASSLVGGPVETQYF. The chain employs TRBV7-2 and TRBJ2-5, with 7 bases matching TRBD1. Trimming cost V 1 base and J 4 bases; bases outside gene matches: 6. CDR1 and CDR2 from the germline V gene are SGHTA and FQGNSA. The CDR3 is made up of 15 amino acids. The entire variable domain, with the rest obtained from reference TRBV7-2 and TRBJ2-5, is as follows: GAGVSQSPSNKVTEKGKDVELRCDPISGHTALYWYRQSLGQGLEFLIYFQGNSAPDKSGLPSDRFSAERTGGSVSTLTIQRTQQEDSAVYLCASSLVGGPVETQYFGPGTRLLVL.

In nucleotides, the CDR3 is TGTGCCACCAGCACTTCTAGGGGGACAGGGGGTCGGGATATGGCTTTCTTT. The encoded protein is CATSTSRGTGGRDMAFF. The V and J genes are TRBV15 and TRBJ1-1, with TRBD1 identical over 11 bases. V was pared by 4 bases and J by 11 bases, with 18 bases of the junction left unmatched. Germline V lookup: CDR1 LNHNV, CDR2 YYDKDF (reference sequence). The CDR3 runs 17 residues.

The J gene is TRBJ1-2, the V gene TRBV6-5, with 12 bases aligning to TRBD1. Trimming removed 6 bases from V and 4 bases from J; junction bases left unmatched: 6. Germline V lookup: CDR1 MNHEY, CDR2 SVGAGI. The CDR3 is 15 residues long. CDR3 coding DNA: TGTGCCAGCAGCCGTGGGACAGGGGGCCTCTATGGCTACACCTTC. Translation: CASSRGTGGLYGYTF.

The V call is TRBV6-1, the J call TRBJ2-3; 7 bases map to TRBD2. This CDR3 comprises 17 residues. Germline CDR1 MNHNS, CDR2 SASEGT. Trimming cost V 3 bases and J 2 bases; bases outside gene matches: 11. The CDR3 spells CASSDPRGGTITDTQYF. The CDR3 bases are TGTGCCAGCAGTGATCCCCGGGGAGGGACGATCACAGATACGCAGTATTTT.

V is TRBV3-1 (or the pseudogene TRBV3-2) and J is TRBJ1-1; 8 bases agree with TRBD1. The CDR3 contains 15 residues. Trimming at V came to 3 bases and at J to 1 base, leaving 4 bases not matched to a gene. The germline gives CDR1 LGHDT, CDR2 YNNKEL (reference sequence). Written as DNA, the CDR3 is TGTGCCAGCAGCCAGGCAACAGGGGGGAACACTGAAGCTTTCTTT. Translated: CASSQATGGNTEAFF.

The chain couples TRBV28 to TRBJ2-6; a possible D gene is TRBD2 (6 bases). The V and J ends lost 4 bases and 0 bases respectively, with 7 bases between them. CDR3 length: 15 amino acids. Germline V gene sequence: CDR1 MDHEN, CDR2 SYDVKM. This CDR3 reads CASSSGSSGANVLTF. The CDR3 DNA reads as TGTGCCAGCAGTTCCGGGAGCTCTGGGGCCAACGTCCTGACTTTC.

This clone was observed once. The chain links TRBV30 to TRBJ1-6; 11 bases are a match to TRBD1. Germline assignment: CDR1 GTSNPN and CDR2 SVGIG (reference sequence). The CDR3 spans 16 residues. The V and J ends lost 0 bases and 8 bases, in that order; junction bases with no gene match: 6. The DNA for the CDR3 is TGTGCCTGGAGTGTAGACGGGACAGGGGGTTATTCACCCCTCCACTTT. This sequence encodes CAWSVDGTGGYSPLHF.

This CDR3 reads CASSLGGEPNEQFF. DNA of the CDR3: TGCGCCAGCAGCTTGGGGGGAGAACCCAATGAGCAGTTCTTC. The chain combines TRBV5-1 with TRBJ2-1, with D maybe TRBD2 (5 bases). This CDR3 comprises 14 residues. The germline gives CDR1 SGHRS, CDR2 YFSETQ. V lost 0 bases and J lost 6, with 10 bases in between.

The rearrangement links TRBV7-9 to TRBJ1-2, with D maybe TRBD1 (6 bases). V was pared by 7 bases and J by 5 bases, with 14 bases between. Germline V CDR1 and CDR2: SEHNR, FQNEAQ (reference sequence). The CDR3 has 13 amino acids. The chain's CDR3 is CASNNPGEYGYTF. The CDR3 nucleotides read TGTGCCAGCAATAACCCAGGGGAGTATGGCTACACCTTC. The full variable domain, with the rest looked up from reference TRBV7-9 and TRBJ1-2, is DTGVSQNPRHKITKRGQNVTFRCDPISEHNRLYWYRQTLGQGPEFLTYFQNEAQLEKSRLLSDRFSAERPKGSFSTLEIQRTEQGDSAMYLCASNNPGEYGYTFGSGTRLTVV.

V and J are TRBV27 and TRBJ1-2, with 8 bases identical to TRBD1. The CDR3 totals 15 residues. The germline gives CDR1 MNHEY, CDR2 SMNVEV (reference sequence). V gave up 9 bases and J gave up 8 bases; unmatched junction bases: 17. For the CDR3, the DNA is TGTGCCAGTTCACCAAAAGGACAGGGACGAGGAGGCTACACCTTC. The encoded protein is CASSPKGQGRGGYTF.

This chain connects TRBV19 to TRBJ1-6; D is undetermined. The germline V and J ends were trimmed by 3 bases and 10 bases, with 13 bases remaining between them. From germline, CDR1 is LNHDA and CDR2 SQIVND (reference sequence). This CDR3 spans 14 amino acids. In DNA, the CDR3 is TGTGCCAGTAGTATGTTACCAGGATCCTCACCCCTCCACTTT. Encoded protein: CASSMLPGSSPLHF.

The chain has TRBV6-6 and TRBJ2-5; 8 bases map to TRBD2. The J segment lost 2 bases and the V segment lost 4 bases, leaving 3 bases of the junction unmatched. The germline V gene has CDR1 MNHNY and CDR2 SVGAGI (reference sequence). The length of the CDR3 is 14 residues. The CDR3 is CASSFGTSQETQYF. The CDR3 DNA reads as TGTGCCAGCAGTTTCGGGACTAGTCAAGAGACCCAGTACTTC.

The chain recombines TRBV19 with TRBJ2-5; D perhaps matches TRBD2 (7 bases). The CDR3 runs 14 residues. The germline V gene has CDR1 LNHDA and CDR2 SQIVND (reference sequence). V gave up 2 bases and J gave up 5 bases, with 12 bases separating them. This CDR3 is CASSIPGGWETQYF. The CDR3 DNA reads TGTGCCAGTAGTATACCGGGGGGCTGGGAGACCCAGTACTTC.

V is TRBV27 and J is TRBJ1-1, with D perhaps TRBD1 (5 bases). CDR3 length: 15 residues. CDR1 is MNHEY, CDR2 SMNVEV, per germline (reference sequence). Deletions cut 4 bases from V and 0 bases from J, with 12 bases between. CDR3 loop: CASSSDTGMNTEAFF. The DNA of the CDR3 is TGTGCCAGCAGTTCAGACACAGGTATGAACACTGAAGCTTTCTTT.

V gene TRBV28 combines with J gene TRBJ1-1; tentative D call: TRBD1 (6 bases). The germline V and J ends were trimmed by 3 bases and 9 bases, with 11 bases remaining between them. Germline loops: CDR1 MDHEN, CDR2 SYDVKM. This CDR3 contains 12 residues. CDR3 sequence: CASSFRQGQAFF. CDR3 in DNA: TGTGCCAGCAGTTTTAGGCAGGGGCAAGCTTTCTTT.